These 21 T cell receptor beta chains were sequenced from one sample in a study of blood T cell repertoires in COVID-19. Assay: immunoSEQ multiplex PCR; the TCRdb copy retains only in-frame clones and omits some. Among about 270,000 clones listed, approximately 89% were seen once. The sequenced material came from PBMCs or T cells enriched from blood (not recorded which). The receptors stem from a woman aged 55-69 years who had recovered from COVID-19.

The J gene is TRBJ1-1, the V gene TRBV5-1; perhaps TRBD1 as D (6 bases). Germline CDR1 is SGHRS and CDR2 is YFSETQ. Trimming shortened V by 6 bases and J by 1 base, and 16 bases separated the two germline ends. The CDR3 spans 15 residues. DNA for the CDR3: TGCGCCAGCACCCTTTCAGGGGTGGCGAACACTGAAGCTTTCTTT. Translated, it gives CASTLSGVANTEAFF.

V and J are TRBV7-9 and TRBJ1-2; weak D call: TRBD1 (5 bases). The CDR3 has 14 amino acids. The germline V gene has CDR1 SEHNR and CDR2 FQNEAQ (reference sequence). V was cut by 7 bases and J by 0 bases, with 12 bases left in between. CDR3 sequence reads: CASTPTDPNYGYTF. DNA for the CDR3: TGTGCCAGCACTCCGACAGACCCTAACTATGGCTACACCTTC.

The V and J genes are TRBV13 and TRBJ1-4; weak D call: TRBD1 (6 bases). The CDR3 has 14 amino acids. The V end lost 5 bases, the J end lost 8 bases, and 15 bases lay between the germline ends. The germline gives CDR1 PRHDT, CDR2 FYEKMQ (reference sequence). The DNA for the CDR3 is TGTGCCAGCAGCCCAGGACCTAGGGGGGAAAAACTGTTTTTT. Protein: CASSPGPRGEKLFF.

The gene calls are TRBV15 and TRBJ1-4; TRBD1 matches 9 bases. This CDR3 comprises 16 residues. Germline V gene sequence: CDR1 LNHNV, CDR2 YYDKDF (reference sequence). J lost 11 bases, V lost 5 bases, and 15 bases had no gene match. The CDR3 DNA reads as TGTGCCACCAGCGGGCAGTGGACAGGGGACTTCTCGAAACTGTTTTTT. This sequence encodes CATSGQWTGDFSKLFF. Full variable domain (missing parts from reference TRBV15 and TRBJ1-4): DAMVIQNPRYQVTQFGKPVTLSCSQTLNHNVMYWYQQKSSQAPKLLFHYYDKDFNNEADTPDNFQSRRPNTSFCFLDIRSPGLGDTAMYLCATSGQWTGDFSKLFFGSGTQLSVL.

The chain couples TRBV6-5 to TRBJ1-6; D is uncertain. CDR1 and CDR2 from the germline V gene are MNHEY and SVGAGI. V lost 7 bases and J lost 9, with 13 bases in between. The CDR3 is 13 amino acids. The CDR3 here is CASKNGKGSPLHF. The CDR3, as DNA: TGTGCCAGCAAAAACGGGAAGGGTTCACCCCTCCACTTT.

This clone has a handful of counts. The rearrangement joins TRBV13 to TRBJ2-7; TRBD2 might be the D (5 bases). Trimming removed 2 bases from V and 3 bases from J, with 14 bases in between. The germline V gene has CDR1 PRHDT and CDR2 FYEKMQ (reference sequence). This CDR3 has 15 residues. CDR3 nucleotides: TGTGCCAGCAGCTTACTCGGTAGCGAGAACTACGAGCAGTACTTC. Its translation is CASSLLGSENYEQYF. The entire variable domain, with the rest obtained from reference TRBV13 and TRBJ2-7, is as follows: AAGVIQSPRHLIKEKRETATLKCYPIPRHDTVYWYQQGPGQDPQFLISFYEKMQSDKGSIPDRFSAQQFSDYHSELNMSSLELGDSALYFCASSLLGSENYEQYFGPGTRLTVT.

This clone has a handful of counts. V usage is TRBV11-2 and J usage is TRBJ1-2; perhaps TRBD1 as D (5 bases). V was cut by 2 bases and J by 6 bases, with 7 bases left in between. The germline V gene encodes CDR1 SGHAT and CDR2 FQNNGV. CDR3 length: 12 residues. CDR3 sequence: CASSLSRDGYTF. CDR3 in DNA: TGTGCCAGCAGCTTAAGCAGGGATGGCTACACCTTC.

The count of this clone is one. J is TRBJ1-2 and V is TRBV30; 7 bases are shared with TRBD1. Germline lookup yields CDR1 GTSNPN and CDR2 SVGIG (reference sequence). Losses at the gene ends were 1 base for V and 8 bases for J; bases not matched to a gene: 10. The CDR3 is made up of 14 amino acids. The CDR3: CAWSGRTGGYGYTF. The CDR3 DNA sequence: TGTGCCTGGAGTGGAAGGACAGGAGGATACGGCTACACCTTC.

The rearrangement links TRBV3-1 (or the pseudogene TRBV3-2) to TRBJ2-6; a weak D match, TRBD2 (6 bases). V lost 8 bases and J 4 bases, leaving 15 bases between the germline ends. The CDR3 contains 15 residues. CDR1 is LGHDT and CDR2 is YNNKEL in the germline V gene (reference sequence). The CDR3 loop reads CASYGAGTGANVLTF. DNA for the CDR3: TGTGCCAGCTATGGAGCGGGCACCGGGGCCAACGTCCTGACTTTC.

This CDR3 reads CASSPGTGVNTEAFF. CDR3 sequence (DNA): TGTGCCAGCAGTCCCGGGACAGGGGTAAACACTGAAGCTTTCTTT. The chain recombines TRBV11-3 with TRBJ1-1; 10 bases are shared with TRBD1. The CDR3 has 15 amino acids. Per the germline V gene, CDR1 is SGHNT and CDR2 is YENEEA. The junction had 6 bases not matched to a gene; V was cut back by 6 bases and J by 2 bases.

This chain links TRBV9 with TRBJ1-5; TRBD1 aligns across 7 bases. CDR3 length: 15 amino acids. The ends lost 0 bases at V and 4 bases at J; junction bases unmatched: 4. The V gene's germline CDR1 is SGDLS and CDR2 YYNGEE. The CDR3 region has the DNA TGTGCCAGCAGCGTAGGACAGGGAGGAAATCAGCCCCAGCATTTT. Protein sequence: CASSVGQGGNQPQHF.

This chain joins TRBV6-1 and TRBJ1-2; a weak D match, TRBD1 (5 bases). This CDR3 is 15 amino acids long. Trimming took off 3 bases at V and 11 bases at J, with 22 bases between the two ends. CDR1 MNHNS and CDR2 SASEGT come from the germline V gene. CDR3 sequence: CASSDGRTSLIRYTF. CDR3 sequence (DNA): TGTGCCAGCAGTGATGGGAGGACATCCCTAATACGTTACACCTTC.

The chain couples TRBV18 to TRBJ1-4, with a possible D match to TRBD1 (5 bases). The germline V gene encodes CDR1 KGHSH and CDR2 LQKENI. This CDR3 is 16 amino acids long. V was clipped by 4 bases and J by 0 bases, with 12 bases between them. This CDR3 reads CASSRGQASTNEKLFF. CDR3 bases: TGTGCCAGCTCACGCGGACAAGCCTCAACTAATGAAAAACTGTTTTTT.

The chain recombines TRBV18 with TRBJ1-4; tentative D call: TRBD1 (6 bases). This CDR3 is built from 14 residues. Germline V gene lookup returns CDR1 KGHSH and CDR2 LQKENI. V shed 5 bases and J shed 0 bases, with 7 bases lying between them. The CDR3 nucleotides read TGTGCCAGCTCAGGGGGCTCAACTAATGAAAAACTGTTTTTT. It encodes CASSGGSTNEKLFF.

This rearrangement joins TRBV28 to TRBJ2-7; no clear D gene. Germline CDR1 and CDR2: MDHEN and SYDVKM. This CDR3 is 12 amino acids long. Trimming stripped 2 bases from V and 9 bases from J, with 11 bases between. CDR3 nucleotides: TGTGCCAGCAGTTTAACGTCTGCGGTGCAGTACTTC. Its protein product is CASSLTSAVQYF.

This clone showed up just a few times. The rearrangement uses TRBV9 and TRBJ1-6; 7 bases align to TRBD1. The length of the CDR3 is 14 residues. The germline gives CDR1 SGDLS, CDR2 YYNGEE. The V and J ends lost 7 bases and 10 bases, in that order; junction bases with no gene match: 11. The CDR3 is CASQRDRESSPLHF. The CDR3 region has the DNA TGTGCCAGCCAGCGAGACAGGGAAAGCTCACCCCTCCACTTT.

This clone appeared a single time. This chain uses TRBV6-5 with TRBJ1-6; D gene ambiguous. The germline gives CDR1 MNHEY, CDR2 SVGAGI. This CDR3 has 15 amino acids. Between the trimmed V and J ends, which lost 4 bases and 1 base, there was a span of 8 bases. As DNA, the CDR3 is TGTGCCAGCAGTTGGTCCGCGTCCTATAATTCACCCCTCCACTTT. Protein product: CASSWSASYNSPLHF.

The rearrangement links TRBV11-2 to TRBJ2-3, with 9 bases matching TRBD2. Trimming at V came to 5 bases and at J to 5 bases, leaving 2 bases not matched to a gene. The CDR3 runs to 13 residues. CDR1 and CDR2 from the germline V gene are SGHAT and FQNNGV. The CDR3 DNA is TGTGCCAGCAGCAGGACTAGCGTAGATACGCAGTATTTT. Amino acid sequence: CASSRTSVDTQYF. The whole variable domain, filled in from reference TRBV11-2 and TRBJ2-3, reads EAGVAQSPRYKIIEKRQSVAFWCNPISGHATLYWYQQILGQGPKLLIQFQNNGVVDDSQLPKDRFSAERLKGVDSTLKIQPAKLEDSAVYLCASSRTSVDTQYFGPGTRLTVL.

This chain joins TRBV11-3 and TRBJ1-1; the D gene is possibly TRBD1 (5 bases). V dropped 4 bases and J dropped 0 bases, with 9 bases sitting between them. The CDR3 loop spans 14 amino acids. CDR1 SGHNT and CDR2 YENEEA come from the germline V gene. CDR3 residues: CASSYRTMNTEAFF. CDR3 DNA: TGTGCCAGCAGCTACAGGACGATGAACACTGAAGCTTTCTTT. Full variable domain (outside the CDR3, taken from reference TRBV11-3 and TRBJ1-1): EAGVVQSPRYKIIEKKQPVAFWCNPISGHNTLYWYLQNLGQGPELLIRYENEEAVDDSQLPKDRFSAERLKGVDSTLKIQPAELGDSAVYLCASSYRTMNTEAFFGQGTRLTVV.

The chain links TRBV5-4 to TRBJ2-1; TRBD2 agrees at 14 bases. Per germline, CDR1 SGHNT and CDR2 YYREEE (reference sequence). CDR3 size: 15 residues. J was trimmed by 6 bases and V by 5 bases; bases with no gene match: 4. The DNA for the CDR3 is TGTGCCAGCAGAGCCGGGACTAGCGGGGGCAATGAGCAGTTCTTC. The encoded protein is CASRAGTSGGNEQFF.

CDR3 amino acids: CASSWASNQPQHF. In DNA form, the CDR3 reads TGTGCCAGTTCTTGGGCGAGCAATCAGCCCCAGCATTTT. The chain has TRBV19 and TRBJ1-5, with D hard to call. The CDR3 extends over 13 amino acids. From germline, CDR1 is LNHDA and CDR2 SQIVND (reference sequence). Trimming shortened V by 8 bases and J by 1 base, and 9 bases separated the two germline ends.